One and the same sample provided the 22 T cell receptor beta chains below, sequenced in a study of T cell responses to AZD1222 COVID-19 vaccine. Repertoires were generated with immunoSEQ multiplex PCR, while TCRdb's copy carries only in-frame clones and drops some. The sample includes 130,000 to 150,000 clones, roughly 90% of them seen just once. The sample here was peripheral blood, taken on day 0 of AZD1222 vaccination. The receptors derive from an adult in good health.

The rearrangement joins TRBV6-5 to TRBJ1-4; possible D gene TRBD1, 5 bases. Trimming left V 8 bases short and J 4 bases short, with 17 bases between. Germline CDR1 and CDR2: MNHEY and SVGAGI. The CDR3 has 15 residues. The CDR3 reads CASGLLGGYNEKLFF. The CDR3 DNA reads as TGTGCCAGCGGTCTCTTGGGGGGATATAATGAAAAACTGTTTTTT.

The V gene is TRBV6-2 or TRBV6-3, the J gene TRBJ1-1, with TRBD1 matching 7 bases. The J segment lost 1 base and the V segment lost 0 bases, leaving 2 bases of the junction unmatched. The CDR3 is 15 amino acids. Germline assignment: CDR1 MNHEY and CDR2 SVGEGT. The CDR3 reads CASSYSGQENTEAFF. Here the CDR3 DNA reads TGTGCCAGCAGTTACTCAGGACAGGAGAACACTGAAGCTTTCTTT.

The rearrangement joins TRBV5-1 to TRBJ2-1, with D maybe TRBD2 (5 bases). Trimming left V 4 bases short and J 4 bases short, with 15 bases between. The CDR3 extends over 15 amino acids. Germline-derived CDR1 and CDR2 are SGHRS and YFSETQ. The CDR3 is CASSPSGDTYNEQFF. CDR3 DNA sequence: TGCGCCAGCAGCCCCAGCGGCGACACTTACAATGAGCAGTTCTTC.

V gene TRBV9 combines with J gene TRBJ2-5; no definite D call. Trimming cost V 4 bases and J 4 bases, with 14 bases left between them. Germline V gene lookup returns CDR1 SGDLS and CDR2 YYNGEE. The CDR3 runs to 14 residues. The CDR3 is CASSIGGSPETQYF. CDR3 nucleotide sequence: TGTGCCAGCAGCATCGGCGGTAGCCCAGAGACCCAGTACTTC.

The chain joins TRBV27 to TRBJ1-1; 8 positions agree with TRBD1. The J segment lost 2 bases and the V segment lost 5 bases, leaving 7 bases of the junction unmatched. This CDR3 spans 15 amino acids. Looked up from germline, CDR1 is MNHEY and CDR2 is SMNVEV (reference sequence). CDR3 region: CASSLSGQANTEAFF. The CDR3 nucleotides read TGTGCCAGCAGTCTCTCGGGACAGGCAAACACTGAAGCTTTCTTT.

The sample holds a few counts of this clone. The chain carries TRBV6-5 and TRBJ1-6; D is possibly TRBD1 (5 bases). This CDR3 is built from 14 residues. CDR1 MNHEY and CDR2 SVGAGI come from the germline V gene. The V end was cut by 9 bases, the J end by 9 bases, with 18 bases between. CDR3 region: CASCFRQGGSPLHF. The DNA of the CDR3 is TGTGCCAGTTGCTTTCGGCAGGGAGGTTCACCCCTCCACTTT.

V and J are TRBV5-1 and TRBJ1-1, with D tentatively TRBD1 (6 bases). Germline assignment: CDR1 SGHRS and CDR2 YFSETQ. The germline V and J ends were trimmed by 2 bases and 4 bases, with 9 bases remaining between them. The CDR3 totals 13 residues. The chain's CDR3 is CASSFGGLTEAFF. The CDR3 DNA reads TGCGCCAGCAGCTTCGGGGGGCTCACTGAAGCTTTCTTT. Supplemented by reference TRBV5-1 and TRBJ1-1, the full variable domain reads KAGVTQTPRYLIKTRGQQVTLSCSPISGHRSVSWYQQTPGQGLQFLFEYFSETQRNKGNFPGRFSGRQFSNSRSEMNVSTLELGDSALYLCASSFGGLTEAFFGQGTRLTVV.

The rearrangement uses TRBV5-1 and TRBJ1-1, with D perhaps matching TRBD1 (5 bases). The CDR3 is made up of 16 amino acids. Germline V gene sequence: CDR1 SGHRS, CDR2 YFSETQ. V gave up 7 bases and J gave up 0 bases, with 19 bases separating them. The DNA for the CDR3 is TGCGCCAGCCTTAGGGGTCCGGACGATATGAACACTGAAGCTTTCTTT. This codes for CASLRGPDDMNTEAFF.

This chain links TRBV10-3 with TRBJ1-2, with D perhaps matching TRBD1 (5 bases). V gave up 3 bases and J gave up 6 bases, with 20 bases separating them. The germline CDR1 and CDR2 sequences are ENHRY and SYGVKD. This CDR3 comprises 16 residues. CDR3 DNA: TGTGCCATCAGTGACCCACGAGGACAAATTGGGCATGGCTACACCTTC. This codes for CAISDPRGQIGHGYTF.

The chain employs TRBV4-3 and TRBJ2-3; D call uncertain. CDR1 and CDR2 from the germline V gene are LGHNA and YSLEER. V lost 1 base and J 5 bases, leaving 13 bases between the germline ends. The length of the CDR3 is 15 residues. CDR3 residues: CASSQARRAGDTQYF. CDR3 bases: TGCGCCAGCAGCCAAGCGCGAAGGGCCGGAGATACGCAGTATTTT.

V is TRBV11-1 and J is TRBJ1-1; no reliable D call. V lost 1 base and J 1 base, leaving 13 bases between the germline ends. This CDR3 spans 16 amino acids. Germline CDR1 reads SGHAT; CDR2 reads FQDESV (reference sequence). The CDR3 DNA is TGTGCCAGCAGCTTAGAGGGTTCGCACCGGAACACTGAAGCTTTCTTT. It encodes CASSLEGSHRNTEAFF.

V gene TRBV11-3 combines with J gene TRBJ2-1, with 9 bases identical to TRBD2. The CDR3 totals 15 residues. After removal of 5 bases from V and 6 bases from J, the junction contained 8 bases not matched to a gene. The germline V gene has CDR1 SGHNT and CDR2 YENEEA. The DNA of the CDR3 is TGTGCCAGCAGCCTCGGGGTTAGCGGGAGCAATGAGCAGTTCTTC. It encodes CASSLGVSGSNEQFF.

This chain joins TRBV6-2 or TRBV6-3 and TRBJ2-1; 9 nucleotides align to TRBD2. After removal of 0 bases from V and 3 bases from J, the junction contained 6 bases not matched to a gene. The CDR3 is 17 amino acids. In germline, CDR1 is MNHEY, CDR2 SVGEGT. In nucleotides, the CDR3 is TGTGCCAGCAGTTACTCGCTGCGGGGGGGTATCTACAATGAGCAGTTCTTC. Its translation: CASSYSLRGGIYNEQFF.

The chain links TRBV7-2 to TRBJ2-2; the match to TRBD1 covers 8 bases. V lost 3 bases to trimming and J lost 7 bases; unmatched junction nucleotides: 10. The CDR3 has 16 amino acids. Germline V gene sequence: CDR1 SGHTA, CDR2 FQGNSA. CDR3 in amino acids: CASSLDRVIGGGELFF. The CDR3 DNA is TGTGCCAGCAGCTTGGACAGGGTAATTGGTGGCGGGGAGCTGTTTTTT.

The chain recombines TRBV11-1 with TRBJ2-7, with D tentatively TRBD1 or TRBD2 (5 bases each). CDR1 is SGHAT, CDR2 FQDESV, per germline (reference sequence). This CDR3 is 14 amino acids long. Trimming shortened V by 5 bases and J by 5 bases, and 16 bases separated the two germline ends. CDR3 coding DNA: TGTGCCAGCAGCCCAAGACCAGGGACCAACGAGCAGTACTTC. It yields the protein CASSPRPGTNEQYF.

With respect to this clone: At one end the junction does not follow the germline gene, possibly because of a read error. The J gene is TRBJ2-7, the V gene TRBV2; TRBD2 might be the D (5 bases). Germline V gives CDR1 SNHLY, CDR2 FYNNEI. The CDR3 totals 11 residues. CDR3 residues: CASSDLSGISF. The CDR3 nucleotides are TGTGCCAGCAGTGATTTATCGGGGATCTCTTTC. The whole variable domain, filled in from reference TRBV2 and TRBJ2-7, reads EPEVTQTPSHQVTQMGQEVILRCVPISNHLYFYWYRQILGQKVEFLVSFYNNEISEKSEIFDDQFSVERPDGSNFTLKIRSTKLEDSAMYFCASSDLSGISFGPGTRLTVT.

This rearrangement joins TRBV23-1 to TRBJ2-3, with no clear D. TRBV23-1 is an open reading frame, and its role is uncertain. V gave up 8 bases and J gave up 4 bases, with 16 bases separating them. The CDR3 totals 14 residues. The CDR3: CASPSPTGADTQYF. Written as DNA, the CDR3 is TGCGCCAGCCCCAGTCCCACTGGGGCAGATACGCAGTATTTT.

The chain uses TRBV12-5 and TRBJ1-1, with TRBD1 matching 7 bases. CDR1 is LGHNT and CDR2 is FRNRAP in the germline V gene. The CDR3 extends over 14 amino acids. J gave up 8 bases and V 8 bases, and 14 bases lay outside the gene matches. The DNA for the CDR3 is TGTGCTAGTAGAATTCGGGACAGCCCATCCGAAGCTTTCTTT. Translating gives CASRIRDSPSEAFF.

V and J are TRBV6-5 and TRBJ1-2; the D is unclear. This CDR3 comprises 13 residues. From germline, CDR1 is MNHEY and CDR2 SVGAGI. Trimming took 6 bases from V and 5 from J, leaving 13 bases between them. The DNA for the CDR3 is TGTGCCAGCAGCCCCGGACGGACTTATGGCTACACCTTC. It encodes CASSPGRTYGYTF.

This clone was seen once. The chain links TRBV12-3 or TRBV12-4 to TRBJ1-2; no firm D call. The CDR3 extends over 12 amino acids. Trimming removed 4 bases at V and 7 bases at J, with 10 bases between. CDR3 sequence (DNA): TGTGCCAGCAGTTGGTCTGGGAGTGGCTACACCTTC. Amino acids: CASSWSGSGYTF.

This chain links TRBV19 with TRBJ2-7; a weak D match, TRBD1 (6 bases). Germline assignment: CDR1 LNHDA and CDR2 SQIVND (reference sequence). Trimming stripped 3 bases from V and 4 bases from J, with 19 bases between. The CDR3 loop spans 16 amino acids. In DNA form, the CDR3 reads TGTGCCAGTAGTATGGCCTCCTTTGGACAGAGGTACGAGCAGTACTTC. This gives the protein CASSMASFGQRYEQYF.

This clone was found a few times. The V call is TRBV4-1, the J call TRBJ2-2; D gene uncertain. Looked up from germline, CDR1 is MGHRA and CDR2 is YSYEKL. V was shortened by 3 bases and J by 0 bases, with 14 bases between the two germline ends. The CDR3 is 17 residues long. CDR3 in amino acids: CASSQSRSDANTGELFF. The CDR3 nucleotides read TGCGCCAGCAGCCAGTCCAGGAGCGACGCGAACACCGGGGAGCTGTTTTTT.